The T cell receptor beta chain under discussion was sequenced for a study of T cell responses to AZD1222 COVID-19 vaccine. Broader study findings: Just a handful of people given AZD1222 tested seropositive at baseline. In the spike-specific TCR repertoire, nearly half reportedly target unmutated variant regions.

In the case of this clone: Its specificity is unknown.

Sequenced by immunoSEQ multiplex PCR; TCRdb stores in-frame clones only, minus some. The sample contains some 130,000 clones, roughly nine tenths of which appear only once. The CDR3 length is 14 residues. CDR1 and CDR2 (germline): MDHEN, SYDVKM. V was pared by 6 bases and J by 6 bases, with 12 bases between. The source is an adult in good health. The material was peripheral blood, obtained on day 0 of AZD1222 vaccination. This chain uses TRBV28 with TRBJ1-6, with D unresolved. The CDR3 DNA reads TGTGCCAGCAGGGATGGCACTAGTAATTCACCCCTCCACTTT. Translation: CASRDGTSNSPLHF.